This is a list of T cell receptor beta chains from one sample in a study of shared clonotypes between healthy human individuals. The data were produced by immunoSEQ multiplex PCR, yet TCRdb's version contains in-frame clones alone and is incomplete. The table shows roughly 700,000 clones, with over 65% occurring only once. Material: memory CD4+ T cells sorted from blood. The source is a woman aged 25 to 39 in good health. Both conserved end residues are part of each CDR3. D genes are given only for firm matches. Clone size, where shown, is once, few, many, or a class for clones that have expanded.

D gene	J gene	V gene	clone size	CDR3 protein	CDR3 DNA
TRBD2	TRBJ2-1	TRBV6-1	NA	CASSEPTSGRAYNEQFF	TGTGCCAGCAGTGAACCTACCAGCGGGAGGGCGTACAATGAGCAGTTCTTC
TRBD1	TRBJ2-3	TRBV19	few	CASSWQGVDTQYF	TGTGCCAGTAGTTGGCAGGGGGTCGATACGCAGTATTTT
TRBD2	TRBJ2-1	TRBV27	NA	CASSQLAGVDYNEQFF	TGTGCCAGCAGTCAATTAGCGGGAGTCGATTACAATGAGCAGTTCTTC
TRBD2	TRBJ2-5	TRBV19	few	CASTSRGDYPTVGRETQYF	TGTGCCAGTACCTCCCGGGGGGACTACCCTACCGTCGGTCGAGAGACCCAGTACTTC
NA	TRBJ1-5	TRBV11-2	NA	CASSFQGGQPQHF	TGTGCCAGCAGCTTTCAGGGTGGACAGCCCCAGCATTTT
NA	TRBJ2-3	TRBV7-9	NA	CASRPQGGTDTQYF	TGTGCCAGCAGACCCCAGGGTGGGACAGATACGCAGTATTTT
TRBD1	TRBJ2-1	TRBV19	NA	CASSRTGVTYNEQFF	TGTGCCAGTAGCCGGACAGGGGTGACATACAATGAGCAGTTCTTC
NA	TRBJ1-5	TRBV4-1	NA	CASSQGRGGYSNQPQHF	TGCGCCAGCAGCCAAGGACGGGGGGGCTATAGCAATCAGCCCCAGCATTTT
NA	TRBJ2-5	TRBV30	NA	CAWSIGPSSGETQYF	TGTGCCTGGAGTATTGGGCCGAGCTCAGGGGAGACCCAGTACTTC
NA	TRBJ1-2	TRBV4-1	few	CASSQDRAGVYGYTF	TGCGCCAGCAGCCAAGATAGGGCAGGGGTCTATGGCTACACCTTC
NA	TRBJ1-5	TRBV19	few	CASSTYTQGSNQPQHF	TGTGCCAGTAGTACCTACACCCAGGGTAGCAATCAGCCCCAGCATTTT
NA	TRBJ2-7	TRBV18	NA	CASSPLGSGEQYF	TGTGCCAGCTCACCATTGGGGTCCGGGGAGCAGTACTTC
NA	TRBJ1-5	TRBV7-8	once	CASSLRSNQPQHF	TGTGCCAGCAGCTTACGGAGCAATCAGCCCCAGCATTTT
NA	TRBJ2-7	TRBV21-1	NA	CASSRSLGDYEQYF	TGTGCCAGCAGCAGGAGCCTTGGGGACTACGAGCAGTACTTC
NA	TRBJ1-5	TRBV5-1	NA	CASSPMGGNQPQHF	TGCGCCAGCAGCCCCATGGGGGGGAATCAGCCCCAGCATTTT
NA	TRBJ2-7	TRBV5-1	NA	CASSLGGGRRSYEQYF	TGCGCCAGCAGCTTGGGAGGGGGGAGACGGTCCTACGAGCAGTACTTC
NA	TRBJ2-3	TRBV5-8	few	CASSPGQGYTDTQYF	TGTGCCAGCAGCCCTGGGCAGGGGTACACAGATACGCAGTATTTT
TRBD1	TRBJ2-1	TRBV5-1	NA	CASSFRQGGHEQFF	TGCGCCAGCAGCTTCCGACAGGGGGGGCATGAGCAGTTCTTC
TRBD1	TRBJ2-3	TRBV7-9	NA	CASSYGQGADTQYF	TGTGCCAGCAGCTATGGACAGGGGGCAGATACGCAGTATTTT
NA	TRBJ2-7	TRBV15	NA	CATSRDRADVSYEQYF	TGTGCCACCAGCAGAGATCGCGCTGACGTATCCTACGAGCAGTACTTC
NA	TRBJ2-1	TRBV7-3	NA	CASSPRQTGLHEQFF	TGTGCCAGCAGCCCGAGGCAGACAGGCTTGCATGAGCAGTTCTTC
TRBD1	TRBJ1-3	TRBV5-1	few	CASSPGDRDGNTIYF	TGCGCCAGCAGCCCGGGGGACAGGGATGGAAACACCATATATTTT
NA	TRBJ1-1	TRBV5-6	NA	CASSFGSLNTEAFF	TGTGCCAGCAGCTTCGGCAGCTTGAACACTGAAGCTTTCTTT
NA	TRBJ1-1	TRBV6-5	few	CASSSHGESPEAFF	TGTGCCAGCAGTTCCCATGGGGAAAGCCCTGAAGCTTTCTTT
TRBD1	TRBJ2-7	TRBV19	NA	CATRGQGNEQYF	TGTGCCACAAGAGGACAGGGGAACGAGCAGTACTTC
TRBD2	TRBJ2-1	TRBV6-1	NA	CASGEREGRNNEQFF	TGTGCCAGCGGGGAGCGGGAGGGCAGAAACAATGAGCAGTTCTTC
NA	TRBJ1-4	TRBV29-1	NA	CSVKQDTNEKLFF	TGCAGCGTTAAACAGGATACTAATGAAAAACTGTTTTTT
TRBD1	TRBJ2-1	TRBV5-1	few	CASSPPGTGGREQFF	TGCGCCAGCAGCCCACCCGGGACAGGGGGTCGGGAGCAGTTCTTC
TRBD2	TRBJ2-2	TRBV11-2	NA	CASSLRREGTNTGELFF	TGTGCCAGCAGCTTACGCCGGGAGGGGACGAACACCGGGGAGCTGTTTTTT
NA	TRBJ1-1	TRBV2	many	CASSEGGHTEAFF	TGTGCCAGCAGTGAAGGGGGCCACACTGAAGCTTTCTTT
NA	TRBJ2-1	TRBV19	NA	CASSAKLVGHLKRDEQFF	TGTGCCAGTAGTGCTAAACTAGTCGGGCACTTAAAAAGGGATGAGCAGTTCTTC
TRBD2	TRBJ2-1	TRBV2	NA	CASNDGLAGNNEQFF	TGTGCCAGCAATGATGGACTAGCGGGGAACAATGAGCAGTTCTTC
TRBD2	TRBJ2-1	TRBV27	few	CARLSGSPYNEQFF	TGTGCCAGGCTAAGCGGGAGCCCCTACAATGAGCAGTTCTTC
NA	TRBJ2-3	TRBV7-8	NA	CASSESGGGTNTQYF	TGTGCCAGCAGCGAATCGGGGGGCGGTACGAATACGCAGTATTTT
TRBD2	TRBJ2-3	TRBV5-5	NA	CASRGNPGLETDTQYF	TGTGCCAGCAGGGGGAATCCGGGACTAGAGACAGATACGCAGTATTTT
NA	TRBJ2-7	TRBV5-4	few	CASSLDGGTGGEQYF	TGTGCCAGCAGCTTGGATGGCGGGACTGGAGGCGAGCAGTACTTC
NA	TRBJ2-2	TRBV6-5	NA	CASQGGRNTGELFF	TGTGCCAGTCAGGGAGGCCGAAACACCGGGGAGCTGTTTTTT
TRBD2	TRBJ2-1	TRBV2	NA	CASSPRGGTSFSYNEQFF	TGTGCCAGCAGTCCCCGCGGGGGGACTTCTTTCTCCTACAATGAGCAGTTCTTC
NA	TRBJ2-5	TRBV27	NA	CASSPRTLPGETQYF	TGTGCCAGCTCCCCGAGGACACTGCCGGGGGAGACCCAGTACTTC
TRBD1	TRBJ2-5	TRBV7-8	NA	CASSADRALGTQYF	TGTGCCAGCAGCGCCGACAGGGCCCTGGGGACCCAGTACTTC
TRBD1	TRBJ1-2	TRBV25-1	few	CASSESRTGILSNYGYTF	TGTGCCAGCAGTGAATCCCGGACAGGAATCCTTTCTAACTATGGCTACACCTTC
NA	TRBJ2-7	TRBV11-2	few	CASSLDYREQYF	TGTGCCAGCAGCTTAGATTATCGCGAGCAGTACTTC
NA	TRBJ2-1	TRBV15	NA	CATSTQTGNYNEQFF	TGTGCCACCAGCACCCAGACAGGCAACTACAATGAGCAGTTCTTC
NA	TRBJ1-1	TRBV15	many	CATSRGQVLGDTEAFF	TGTGCCACCAGCAGAGGACAGGTCCTCGGGGACACTGAAGCTTTCTTT
TRBD1	TRBJ1-1	TRBV6-1	NA	CASQTGGTGNTEAFF	TGTGCCAGCCAGACAGGGGGCACTGGGAACACTGAAGCTTTCTTT
NA	TRBJ1-1	TRBV7-3	few	CASSLTSAGTEAFF	TGTGCCAGCAGCTTAACTTCAGCAGGAACTGAAGCTTTCTTT
NA	TRBJ2-1	TRBV11-3	once	CASSLVVTAEQFF	TGTGCCAGCAGCTTAGTGGTAACAGCCGAGCAGTTCTTC
TRBD2	TRBJ2-1	TRBV11-2	NA	CASSLLGGGIAGRNEQFF	TGTGCCAGCAGCTTACTAGGAGGCGGAATAGCGGGAAGGAATGAGCAGTTCTTC
NA	TRBJ2-3	TRBV10-1	NA	CASNESFTLEADTQYF	TGCGCCAGCAATGAGTCGTTTACCCTCGAAGCAGATACGCAGTATTTT
NA	TRBJ1-1	TRBV30	NA	CAWSWMNTEAFF	TGTGCCTGGAGTTGGATGAACACTGAAGCTTTCTTT
TRBD2	TRBJ2-2	TRBV19	NA	CASTGTSGTGELFF	TGTGCCAGTACCGGGACTAGCGGAACCGGGGAGCTGTTTTTT
NA	TRBJ1-3	TRBV5-4	NA	CASSDWARSGNTIYF	TGTGCCAGCAGCGACTGGGCCCGCTCTGGAAACACCATATATTTT
TRBD1	TRBJ2-3	TRBV29-1	NA	CSADRTTDTQYF	TGCAGCGCGGACAGGACTACAGATACGCAGTATTTT
NA	TRBJ2-3	TRBV27	NA	CASSWAPASGTDTQYF	TGTGCCAGCAGTTGGGCCCCAGCTAGCGGCACAGATACGCAGTATTTT
TRBD2	TRBJ2-2	TRBV5-1	NA	CASSLAPGLANTGELFF	TGCGCCAGCAGCTTGGCTCCGGGACTAGCGAACACCGGGGAGCTGTTTTTT
NA	TRBJ2-2	TRBV9	NA	CASSVAVTNTGELFF	TGTGCCAGCAGCGTAGCGGTGACGAACACCGGGGAGCTGTTTTTT
NA	TRBJ2-4	TRBV18	once	CASSRTGRTGSKNIQYF	TGTGCCAGCTCACGGACCGGACGGACCGGGTCAAAAAACATTCAGTACTTC